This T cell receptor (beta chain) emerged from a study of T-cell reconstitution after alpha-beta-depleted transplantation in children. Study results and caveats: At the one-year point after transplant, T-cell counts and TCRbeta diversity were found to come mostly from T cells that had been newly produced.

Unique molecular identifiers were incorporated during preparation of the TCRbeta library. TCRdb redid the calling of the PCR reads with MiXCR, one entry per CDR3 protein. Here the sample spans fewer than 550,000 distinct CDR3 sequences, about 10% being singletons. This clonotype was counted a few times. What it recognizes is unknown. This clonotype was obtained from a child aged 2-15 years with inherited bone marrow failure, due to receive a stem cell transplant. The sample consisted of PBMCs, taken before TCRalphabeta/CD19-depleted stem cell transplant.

CDR3 bases: TGCAGTGCTATAGCCCTACTAGAGAGCTCCTACAATGAGCAGTTCTTC. This codes for CSAIALLESSYNEQFF. The chain links TRBV20-1 to TRBJ2-1; a weak D match, TRBD2 (5 bases). V was clipped by 4 bases and J by 0 bases, with 16 bases between them. From germline, CDR1 is DFQATT and CDR2 SNEGSKA (reference sequence). This CDR3 has 16 residues.